A selection of T cell receptor beta chains follows, all from one sample in a study of T-cell reconstitution after alpha-beta-depleted transplantation in children. Using its own MiXCR run on the PCR reads, TCRdb lists one record per CDR3 protein. The sample holds hundreds of thousands of distinct CDR3 sequences, 13% seen once. The sample here was PBMCs, mostly from graft donor cells, taken 360 days after TCRalphabeta/CD19-depleted stem cell transplant. These receptor sequences come from a male patient aged 10-17 years who had a stem cell transplant for acute myeloid leukemia, so the T cells may come from the graft donor. Both conserved end residues are part of each CDR3. Fields, in order: clone size, V gene, D gene, J gene, CDR3 DNA, CDR3 protein. D genes are given only for firm matches. Rows may omit the clone size; those that give it use once, few, many or a size class.

clone size: many; V gene: TRBV27; D gene: NA; J gene: TRBJ2-7; CDR3 DNA: TGTGCCAGCAGTTTAGCCCTTGGAGGCTCCTACGAGCAGTACTTC; CDR3 protein: CASSLALGGSYEQYF
clone size: NA; V gene: TRBV2; D gene: NA; J gene: TRBJ1-1; CDR3 DNA: TGTGCCAGCAGTGTTGAGGCTGAAGCTTTCTTT; CDR3 protein: CASSVEAEAFF
clone size: few; V gene: TRBV6-2/TRBV6-3; D gene: TRBD1; J gene: TRBJ2-1; CDR3 DNA: TGTGCCAGCAGTTACCGGACAGGCCCTGGGCCCCAGTTCTTC; CDR3 protein: CASSYRTGPGPQFF
clone size: NA; V gene: TRBV5-1; D gene: TRBD2; J gene: TRBJ2-1; CDR3 DNA: TGCGCCAGCAGCTACGGACTAGCGGACAACAATGAGCAGTTCTTC; CDR3 protein: CASSYGLADNNEQFF
clone size: few; V gene: TRBV30; D gene: NA; J gene: TRBJ2-4; CDR3 DNA: TGTGCCTGGAGTGTACCGGGGGTCAACATTCAGTACTTC; CDR3 protein: CAWSVPGVNIQYF
clone size: few; V gene: TRBV7-2; D gene: NA; J gene: TRBJ2-1; CDR3 DNA: TGTGCCAGCACCCTTAGTTTGGGTGGTAAACGAAATGAGCAGTTCTTC; CDR3 protein: CASTLSLGGKRNEQFF
clone size: few; V gene: TRBV5-1; D gene: TRBD2; J gene: TRBJ2-1; CDR3 DNA: TGCGCCAGCAGCGCCGGGGGTAGCGGGAGGCGGAAGGACAATGAGCAGTTCTTC; CDR3 protein: CASSAGGSGRRKDNEQFF
clone size: NA; V gene: TRBV20-1; D gene: TRBD1; J gene: TRBJ2-5; CDR3 DNA: TGCAGTGCGGCTCCGGGACAGGGGATTTTACGGGAGACCCAGTACTTC; CDR3 protein: CSAAPGQGILRETQYF
clone size: NA; V gene: TRBV5-1; D gene: TRBD2; J gene: TRBJ2-1; CDR3 DNA: TGCGCCAGCAGCCCACGGGGGTCGCTAGCGGGACAACTCTTATTGAGCTCCTACAATGAGCAGTTCTTC; CDR3 protein: CASSPRGSLAGQLLLSSYNEQFF
clone size: NA; V gene: TRBV4-3; D gene: TRBD1; J gene: TRBJ2-2; CDR3 DNA: TGCGCCAGCAGCGCCCGGGACAGGCTCACCGGGGAGCTGTTTTTT; CDR3 protein: CASSARDRLTGELFF
clone size: few; V gene: TRBV18; D gene: TRBD2; J gene: TRBJ2-3; CDR3 DNA: TGTGCCAGCTCACCACTAGCGACAGCGGGAGGTACTGATACGCAGTATTTT; CDR3 protein: CASSPLATAGGTDTQYF
clone size: many; V gene: TRBV6-2/TRBV6-3; D gene: NA; J gene: TRBJ2-7; CDR3 DNA: TGTGCCAGCAGTTACCCTGGCTTACGGCAGTACTTC; CDR3 protein: CASSYPGLRQYF
clone size: NA; V gene: TRBV12-3/TRBV12-4; D gene: TRBD2; J gene: TRBJ2-1; CDR3 DNA: TGTGCCAGCAGGCCCGGGACTAGTATTCCGAACTCCTACAATGAGCAGTTCTTC; CDR3 protein: CASRPGTSIPNSYNEQFF
clone size: many; V gene: TRBV7-9; D gene: TRBD1; J gene: TRBJ2-7; CDR3 DNA: TGTGCCAGCAGCCAGGGACAGGGGATCTACGAGCAGTACTTC; CDR3 protein: CASSQGQGIYEQYF
clone size: few; V gene: TRBV4-3; D gene: NA; J gene: TRBJ2-1; CDR3 DNA: TGCGCCAGCAGCCAAGCTTCCCGTTACAATGAGCAGTTCTTC; CDR3 protein: CASSQASRYNEQFF
clone size: many; V gene: TRBV28; D gene: NA; J gene: TRBJ2-5; CDR3 DNA: TGTGCCAGCAGTCCCCCAGGAGTAGGGGGCCAAGAGACCCAGTACTTC; CDR3 protein: CASSPPGVGGQETQYF
clone size: many; V gene: TRBV4-2; D gene: TRBD2; J gene: TRBJ2-1; CDR3 DNA: TGTGCCAGCAGCCTGCCGGGACTAGCGGACTACAATGAGCAGTTCTTC; CDR3 protein: CASSLPGLADYNEQFF
clone size: NA; V gene: TRBV20-1; D gene: TRBD1; J gene: TRBJ2-7; CDR3 DNA: TGCAGTGCTAGTTGGGGACAGATCTACGAGCAGTACTTC; CDR3 protein: CSASWGQIYEQYF
clone size: few; V gene: TRBV20-1; D gene: TRBD2; J gene: TRBJ2-5; CDR3 DNA: TGCAGTGCCTTGAATTCCGGGACTAACCAAGAGACCCAGTACTTC; CDR3 protein: CSALNSGTNQETQYF
clone size: few; V gene: TRBV29-1; D gene: NA; J gene: TRBJ2-1; CDR3 DNA: TGCAGCGCTCCCTCCTACAATGAGCAGTTCTTC; CDR3 protein: CSAPSYNEQFF
clone size: few; V gene: TRBV20-1; D gene: TRBD2; J gene: TRBJ2-5; CDR3 DNA: TGCAGTGCTAGCCTGGATAGCGGGAGTACGCAAGAGACCCAGTACTTC; CDR3 protein: CSASLDSGSTQETQYF
clone size: few; V gene: TRBV20-1; D gene: NA; J gene: TRBJ1-5; CDR3 DNA: TGCAGTGCTTCGGGACCGAGCAATCAGCCCCAGCATTTT; CDR3 protein: CSASGPSNQPQHF
clone size: many; V gene: TRBV7-9; D gene: NA; J gene: TRBJ2-7; CDR3 DNA: TGTGCCAGCACTCCACCGAACAAGGGGACTGCCTACGAGCAGTACTTC; CDR3 protein: CASTPPNKGTAYEQYF
clone size: NA; V gene: TRBV30; D gene: NA; J gene: TRBJ2-7; CDR3 DNA: TGTGCCTGGAGTCCCGGACTACCCTACGAGCAGTACTTC; CDR3 protein: CAWSPGLPYEQYF
clone size: many; V gene: TRBV10-3; D gene: TRBD2; J gene: TRBJ2-5; CDR3 DNA: TGTGCCATCAGTGAGACCTCCGGGACTACTCAAGAGACCCAGTACTTC; CDR3 protein: CAISETSGTTQETQYF
clone size: NA; V gene: TRBV7-2; D gene: TRBD2; J gene: TRBJ2-1; CDR3 DNA: TGTGCCAGCCAATCGCGGGAGGGCCCTTTCACATACAATGAGCAGTTCTTC; CDR3 protein: CASQSREGPFTYNEQFF
clone size: many; V gene: TRBV29-1; D gene: TRBD2; J gene: TRBJ2-5; CDR3 DNA: TGCAGCGTACTAGCGGGAGATTTGGAGACCCAGTACTTC; CDR3 protein: CSVLAGDLETQYF
clone size: medium-sized; V gene: TRBV7-2; D gene: NA; J gene: TRBJ1-5; CDR3 DNA: TGTGCCAGCAGCTTATATAGGGATCAGCCCCAGCATTTT; CDR3 protein: CASSLYRDQPQHF
clone size: few; V gene: TRBV6-2/TRBV6-3; D gene: NA; J gene: TRBJ2-3; CDR3 DNA: TGTGCCAGCAGTTACAACGGTTTAGCGCAGTATTTT; CDR3 protein: CASSYNGLAQYF
clone size: many; V gene: TRBV5-1; D gene: TRBD2; J gene: TRBJ2-7; CDR3 DNA: TGCGCCAGCAGCTTACTAGCGGGGGGGTCCGACGAGCAGTACTTC; CDR3 protein: CASSLLAGGSDEQYF
clone size: many; V gene: TRBV28; D gene: NA; J gene: TRBJ2-1; CDR3 DNA: TGTGCCAGCAGTTTTTCTGTGCCCCGGGGCAATGAGCAGTTCTTC; CDR3 protein: CASSFSVPRGNEQFF
clone size: few; V gene: TRBV7-9; D gene: TRBD1; J gene: TRBJ1-2; CDR3 DNA: TGTGCCAGCAGCCCAGGGGGCAGGTCGATTCAACATGGCTACACCTTC; CDR3 protein: CASSPGGRSIQHGYTF
clone size: NA; V gene: TRBV20-1; D gene: TRBD1; J gene: TRBJ1-5; CDR3 DNA: TGCAGTGCTAGTATCCCGACAGGGTCTCCGGGTCAGCCCCAGCATTTT; CDR3 protein: CSASIPTGSPGQPQHF
clone size: few; V gene: TRBV20-1; D gene: NA; J gene: TRBJ2-5; CDR3 DNA: TGCAGTGCCCAGACAAGCAACCAAGAGACCCAGTACTTC; CDR3 protein: CSAQTSNQETQYF
clone size: few; V gene: TRBV2; D gene: NA; J gene: TRBJ2-2; CDR3 DNA: TGTGCCAGCAGTGAATCGCCCCCCCGACTAGTCGCAATCGGGGAGCTGTTTTTT; CDR3 protein: CASSESPPRLVAIGELFF
clone size: few; V gene: TRBV7-2; D gene: TRBD1; J gene: TRBJ1-6; CDR3 DNA: TGTGCCAGCAGTCTAGGACAGGGAAATAATTCACCCCTCCACTTT; CDR3 protein: CASSLGQGNNSPLHF
clone size: few; V gene: TRBV11-2; D gene: NA; J gene: TRBJ2-1; CDR3 DNA: TGTGCCAGCAGCTTAAATGGGGCCCATGAGCAGTTCTTC; CDR3 protein: CASSLNGAHEQFF
clone size: NA; V gene: TRBV20-1; D gene: NA; J gene: TRBJ2-7; CDR3 DNA: TGCAGTGCTAGTCACGAACTAGTGCCCTACGAGCAGTACTTC; CDR3 protein: CSASHELVPYEQYF
clone size: few; V gene: TRBV7-6; D gene: NA; J gene: TRBJ2-1; CDR3 DNA: TGTGCCAGCAGCAAGCGGGCCGATTACAATGAGCAGTTCTTC; CDR3 protein: CASSKRADYNEQFF
clone size: NA; V gene: TRBV28; D gene: TRBD2; J gene: TRBJ2-1; CDR3 DNA: TGTGCCAGCCGTCGGACTAGCGGGGGCCACAATGAGCAGTTCTTC; CDR3 protein: CASRRTSGGHNEQFF
clone size: NA; V gene: TRBV28; D gene: TRBD2; J gene: TRBJ2-7; CDR3 DNA: TGTGCCAGCAGTCCTGTCGGTAGCGGGAGTACCTACGAGCAGTACTTC; CDR3 protein: CASSPVGSGSTYEQYF
clone size: few; V gene: TRBV21-1; D gene: NA; J gene: TRBJ2-1; CDR3 DNA: TGTGCCAGCAGCAAATTGGGACTACCCTCCTACAATGAGCAGTTCTTC; CDR3 protein: CASSKLGLPSYNEQFF
clone size: few; V gene: TRBV10-3; D gene: NA; J gene: TRBJ2-3; CDR3 DNA: TGTGCCATCAGTGACGGGGAGAGCACAGATACGCAGTATTTT; CDR3 protein: CAISDGESTDTQYF
clone size: many; V gene: TRBV20-1; D gene: NA; J gene: TRBJ2-7; CDR3 DNA: TGCAGTGCTGACCTTGGGGCGGGGTTCTACGAGCAGTACTTC; CDR3 protein: CSADLGAGFYEQYF